Listed here is a single T cell receptor (beta chain). Its matching antigen is unknown. The data were obtained in a study of cytomegalovirus exposure and HLA in healthy donors. V lost 1 base, J lost 1 base, and 2 bases stayed unmatched. In germline, CDR1 is SGHTA, CDR2 FQGNSA. The CDR3 is made up of 16 amino acids. General study points: Follow-up analysis later connected one missense variant in DCLRE1C with trimming of TCR beta V- and J-genes. Data from an earlier analysis indicated that most TCR beta V segments were productive either about 87% or about 30% of the time. Analysis performed later showed TCR beta chains linked to HLA being more clonally expanded than equally common others.

Amplification used 60 Vbeta primers and 13 Jbeta primers. Profiling relied on immunoSEQ multiplex PCR, and the TCRdb table lists in-frame clones only, not all of them. The sample carries about 160,000 clones, more than 65% recorded once. Sequencing was performed on PBMCs. The clonotype was recovered from a man between 25 and 39 years old in good health and CMV-seronegative. The V call is TRBV7-2, the J call TRBJ2-4; 9 bases fit TRBD1. The CDR3 sequence: CASSLVGTGAKNIQYF. CDR3 DNA: TGTGCCAGCAGCTTAGTAGGGACAGGGGCCAAAAACATTCAGTACTTC.